Shown below are 8 T cell receptor beta chains from a single sample sequenced in a study of T cells after yellow fever vaccination. MiXCR was run by TCRdb on the 5' RACE reads, yielding one entry per CDR3 protein. The sample has roughly 300,000 distinct CDR3 sequences; roughly 7% are singletons. Sequenced material: PBMCs, taken 45 days after the first yellow fever vaccination. These receptors all come from a man aged 18 to 29 who received the YFV17D yellow fever vaccine.

The chain links TRBV7-9 to TRBJ2-2; no clear D gene. The CDR3 loop spans 16 amino acids. V lost 1 base, J lost 2 bases, and 11 bases lay in between. Germline CDR1 SEHNR, CDR2 FQNEAQ (reference sequence). The DNA for the CDR3 is TGTGCCAGCAGCTTAGTGATTACACCTAACACCGGGGAGCTGTTTTTT. It is translated as CASSLVITPNTGELFF.

The rearrangement links TRBV5-4 to TRBJ2-3; D is unresolved. The CDR3 extends over 15 amino acids. Trimming took off 0 bases at V and 3 bases at J, with 11 bases between the two ends. Germline V gene lookup returns CDR1 SGHNT and CDR2 YYREEE (reference sequence). The CDR3 is CASSLDRTKTDTQYF. As DNA, the CDR3 is TGTGCCAGCAGCTTGGACAGAACGAAAACAGATACGCAGTATTTT.

Ten or more counts support this clonotype. V usage is TRBV7-3 and J usage is TRBJ2-2; 7 bases are shared with TRBD2. With 0 bases clipped from V and 0 bases from J, the junction kept 1 base outside the gene matches. The length of the CDR3 is 16 residues. CDR1 is SGHTA, CDR2 FQGTGA, per germline. CDR3 coding DNA: TGTGCCAGCAGCTTAACAAGCGGGGCGAACACCGGGGAGCTGTTTTTT. The encoded protein is CASSLTSGANTGELFF.

This clonotype was counted at least ten times. The chain uses TRBV2 and TRBJ2-7; D is perhaps TRBD2 (5 bases). CDR3 length: 13 residues. V shed 10 bases and J shed 0 bases, with 13 bases lying between them. CDR1 is SNHLY, CDR2 FYNNEI, per germline. The CDR3 DNA reads TGTGCCACCGAAGGACTGGACTCCTACGAGCAGTACGTC. This sequence encodes CATEGLDSYEQYV.

This clonotype has a handful of counts. The V and J genes are TRBV12-3 or TRBV12-4 and TRBJ2-3; TRBD2 aligns across 7 bases. The CDR3 spans 15 residues. With V trimmed by 3 bases and J by 2 bases, 5 bases remained unmatched. CDR3 bases: TGTGCCAGCAGTTTGAGGCGGGGGAACACAGATACGCAGTATTTT. The encoded protein is CASSLRRGNTDTQYF.

This clonotype was recorded many times. The genes are TRBV6-1 and TRBJ1-5, with a tentative D call TRBD1 (5 bases). The germline V gene has CDR1 MNHNS and CDR2 SASEGT. V lost 5 bases and J 0 bases, leaving 8 bases between the germline ends. This CDR3 comprises 14 residues. The CDR3 loop is CASSKQGSNQPQHF. In DNA form, the CDR3 reads TGTGCCAGCAGTAAGCAGGGTAGCAATCAGCCCCAGCATTTT.

This clonotype showed up many times. The chain couples TRBV5-1 to TRBJ1-5; TRBD1 matches at 7 bases. Germline values: CDR1 SGHRS, CDR2 YFSETQ. V trimming: 1 base; J trimming: 5 bases; junction bases outside the gene matches: 6. The CDR3 spans 15 residues. The CDR3: CASSLSGRGDQPQHF. The CDR3 nucleotides read TGCGCCAGCAGCTTGAGCGGCAGGGGGGATCAGCCCCAGCATTTT.

The chain is built from TRBV25-1 and TRBJ2-1; tentative D call: TRBD2 (6 bases). The CDR3 is made up of 17 amino acids. Trimming cost V 3 bases and J 0 bases, with 15 bases left between them. The germline V gene encodes CDR1 MGHDK and CDR2 SYGVNS. CDR3 amino acids: CASSDGDGGSSYNEQFF. As DNA, the CDR3 is TGTGCCAGCAGTGATGGGGATGGGGGGTCCTCCTACAATGAGCAGTTCTTC.